This entry lists 5 T cell receptor beta chains sequenced from one sample in a study of blood T cell repertoires in COVID-19. Only in-frame clones appear in the TCRdb table, and some are missing; sequencing was by immunoSEQ multiplex PCR. The sample includes under 150,000 clones, 70% to 90% of them seen just once. Sequenced sample: peripheral blood. The receptors stem from a human donor in a cohort sampled during active COVID-19.

The chain is built from TRBV6-2 or TRBV6-3 and TRBJ2-3, with 12 bases fitting TRBD2. The length of the CDR3 is 17 residues. Looked up from germline, CDR1 is MNHEY and CDR2 is SVGEGT. V shed 0 bases and J 6 bases; nucleotides not matched to a gene: 7. The CDR3 region has the DNA TGTGCCAGCAGTTACTCGCCTAGCGGGGGGGCGCGGGATACGCAGTATTTT. Translated, it gives CASSYSPSGGARDTQYF.

The chain links TRBV5-1 to TRBJ1-2, with TRBD1 matching over 8 bases. Germline loops: CDR1 SGHRS, CDR2 YFSETQ. The CDR3 extends over 15 amino acids. With V trimmed by 4 bases and J by 8 bases, 13 bases remained unmatched. The DNA for the CDR3 is TGCGCCAGCAGCCTCCGGACAGGGTTGTCGGAAGGCTACACCTTC. It specifies CASSLRTGLSEGYTF.

The rearrangement joins TRBV12-2 to TRBJ2-3; the table names TRBD2, a call not compared with the DNA. TRBV12-2 is recorded as a pseudogene. The length of the CDR3 is 15 residues. The CDR3 bases are TGTGCAAGTCGCTTAGTCTCGCTAAGCACAGATACGCAGTATTTT. As protein: CASRLVSLSTDTQYF.

The rearrangement uses TRBV24-1 and TRBJ2-5, with 7 bases lining up with TRBD1. Trimming removed 4 bases from V and 1 base from J; junction bases left unmatched: 5. The CDR3 totals 15 residues. Germline CDR1 reads KGHDR; CDR2 reads SFDVKD. The CDR3 DNA is TGTGCCACCAGTGACTCCGGGACAGCCCAAGAGACCCAGTACTTC. It is translated as CATSDSGTAQETQYF.

This clone was found a few times. This chain links TRBV4-2 with TRBJ2-2; 9 bases are a match to TRBD2. V lost 0 bases to trimming and J lost 9 bases; unmatched junction nucleotides: 8. CDR3 length: 16 residues. In germline, CDR1 is LGHNA, CDR2 YNFKEQ. CDR3 DNA: TGTGCCAGCAGCCAAGATCTAGCGGGGCCCCACCGGGAGCTGTTTTTT. This codes for CASSQDLAGPHRELFF.